This TCR beta chain appears in the sequencing data of a study of tumor-infiltrating lymphocytes in oesophageal squamous cell carcinoma. The CDR3 has 14 amino acids. Germline V CDR1 and CDR2: SGHVS, FQNEAQ. TCRdb independently ran MiXCR on the PCR reads; one entry per CDR3 protein. The sample gives approximately 20,000 distinct CDR3 sequences, about 43% of which show up once; roughly 14% is in the top ten. The source material was normal esophageal tissue next to the tumor. The V and J genes are TRBV7-8 and TRBJ2-5; D not resolved. The J call is in doubt because the DNA end fits TRBJ2-7 better. This receptor was identified in a male donor with esophageal squamous cell carcinoma. The CDR3 is CASSRTAASYEQYF. The CDR3 bases are TGTGCCAGCAGCCGCACGGCGGCGTCCTACGAGCAGTACTTC.